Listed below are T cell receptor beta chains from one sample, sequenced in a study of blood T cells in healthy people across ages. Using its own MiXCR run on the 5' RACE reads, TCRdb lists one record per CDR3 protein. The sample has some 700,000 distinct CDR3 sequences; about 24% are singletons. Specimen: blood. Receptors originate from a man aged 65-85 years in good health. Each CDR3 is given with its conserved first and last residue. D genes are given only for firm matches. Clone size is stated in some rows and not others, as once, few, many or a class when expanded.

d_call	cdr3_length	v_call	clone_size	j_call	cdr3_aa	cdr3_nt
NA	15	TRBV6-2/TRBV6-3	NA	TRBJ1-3	CASLNQGMTGNTIYF	TGTGCCAGCTTGAACCAAGGGATGACTGGAAACACCATATATTTT
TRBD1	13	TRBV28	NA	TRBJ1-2	CASSTGQHYGYTF	TGTGCCAGCAGCACGGGACAGCACTATGGCTACACCTTC
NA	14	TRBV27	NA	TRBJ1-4	CASSFLGPNEKLFF	TGTGCCAGCAGTTTTTTAGGACCTAATGAAAAACTGTTTTTT
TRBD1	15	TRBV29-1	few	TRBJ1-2	CSVGGQGFSLYGYTF	TGCAGCGTTGGGGGACAGGGGTTCTCCCTCTATGGCTACACCTTC
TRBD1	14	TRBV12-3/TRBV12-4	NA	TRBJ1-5	CASSYTGGNQPQHF	TGTGCCAGCAGCTACACAGGGGGCAATCAGCCCCAGCATTTT
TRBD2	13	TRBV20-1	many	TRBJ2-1	CSAIRGSRDEQFF	TGCAGTGCTATTCGCGGGAGTAGGGATGAGCAGTTCTTC
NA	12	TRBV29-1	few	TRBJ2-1	CSVVPQNNEQFF	TGCAGCGTTGTGCCCCAGAACAATGAGCAGTTCTTC
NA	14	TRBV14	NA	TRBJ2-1	CASSQQQGVNEQFF	TGTGCCAGCAGCCAACAACAGGGAGTCAATGAGCAGTTCTTC
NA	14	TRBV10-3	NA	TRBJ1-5	CAISEPNAAQPQHF	TGTGCCATCAGTGAGCCTAACGCGGCTCAGCCCCAGCATTTT
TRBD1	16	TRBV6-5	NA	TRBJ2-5	CASRLFSRTGQETQYF	TGTGCCAGCAGACTATTTAGCCGGACAGGTCAAGAGACCCAGTACTTC
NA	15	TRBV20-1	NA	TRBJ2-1	CSTYSLAIAKNEQFF	TGCAGTACCTACAGCCTGGCGATAGCGAAGAATGAGCAGTTCTTC
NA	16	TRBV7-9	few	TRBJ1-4	CASSPGPGTEDEKLFF	TGTGCCAGCAGCCCGGGACCAGGAACTGAGGATGAAAAACTGTTTTTT
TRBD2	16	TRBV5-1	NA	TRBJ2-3	CASTLRTSGSTDTQYF	TGCGCCAGCACCCTTAGGACTAGCGGATCCACAGATACGCAGTATTTT
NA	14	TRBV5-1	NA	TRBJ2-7	CASSLGQPSGEQYF	TGCGCCAGCAGCTTGGGACAACCGTCGGGGGAGCAGTACTTC
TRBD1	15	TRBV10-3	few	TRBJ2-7	CAISEPGQGQGEQYF	TGTGCCATCAGTGAGCCCGGACAGGGCCAAGGCGAGCAGTACTTC
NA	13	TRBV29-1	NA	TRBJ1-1	CSARMARGTEAFF	TGCAGCGCGCGGATGGCCCGGGGGACTGAAGCTTTCTTT
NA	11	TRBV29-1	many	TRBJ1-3	CSAQLRNTIYF	TGCAGCGCCCAACTTCGGAACACCATATATTTT
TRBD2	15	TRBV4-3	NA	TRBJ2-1	CASSLWTSGYNEQFF	TGCGCCAGCAGCTTATGGACTAGCGGGTACAATGAGCAGTTCTTC
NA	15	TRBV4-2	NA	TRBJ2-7	CASSQDPVAVYEQYF	TGTGCCAGCAGCCAAGATCCCGTTGCGGTGTACGAGCAGTACTTC
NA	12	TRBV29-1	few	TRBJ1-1	CSVARVNTEAFF	TGCAGCGTTGCCAGGGTGAACACTGAAGCTTTCTTT
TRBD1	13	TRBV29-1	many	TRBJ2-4	CSVKGTGGNIQYF	TGCAGCGTTAAAGGGACAGGGGGGAACATTCAGTACTTC
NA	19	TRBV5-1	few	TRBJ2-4	CASSLGGLGGMEAKNIQYF	TGCGCCAGCAGCTTGGGGGGTCTGGGGGGAATGGAAGCCAAAAACATTCAGTACTTC
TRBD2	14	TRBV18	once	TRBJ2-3	CASSLSAGEDTQYF	TGTGCCAGCTCCCTCTCTGCGGGGGAAGATACGCAGTATTTT
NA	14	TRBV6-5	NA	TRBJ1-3	CASSYKYSGNTIYF	TGTGCCAGCAGTTACAAGTACTCTGGAAACACCATATATTTT
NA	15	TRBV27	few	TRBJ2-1	CASSRGPEVGFEQFF	TGTGCCAGCAGCAGGGGACCGGAGGTGGGTTTTGAGCAGTTCTTC
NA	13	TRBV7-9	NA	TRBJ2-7	CASSFAEGYEQYF	TGTGCCAGCAGCTTCGCCGAGGGCTACGAGCAGTACTTC
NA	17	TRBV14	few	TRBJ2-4	CASSQGLGRVAKNIQYF	TGTGCCAGCAGCCAAGGCCTAGGCAGAGTAGCCAAAAACATTCAGTACTTC
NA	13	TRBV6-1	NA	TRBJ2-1	CASSEAPVREQFF	TGTGCCAGCAGTGAAGCTCCCGTCCGGGAGCAGTTCTTC
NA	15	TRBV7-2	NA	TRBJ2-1	CASSLDGPRRDEQFF	TGTGCCAGCAGCTTAGACGGGCCCCGCCGGGATGAGCAGTTCTTC
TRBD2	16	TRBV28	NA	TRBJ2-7	CASSPSIAGGHYRQYF	TGTGCCAGCAGTCCGTCTATAGCGGGGGGGCATTATCGGCAGTACTTC
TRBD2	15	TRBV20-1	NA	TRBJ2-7	CSARDPGGGAYEQYF	TGCAGTGCTAGAGATCCGGGCGGGGGAGCCTACGAGCAGTACTTC
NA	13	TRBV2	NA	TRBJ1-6	CASSEGGRESLHF	TGTGCCAGCAGTGAAGGTGGCAGGGAATCCCTCCACTTT
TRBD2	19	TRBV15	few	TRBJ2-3	CATSRESAILAGGEDTQYF	TGTGCCACCAGCAGAGAATCCGCCATTCTAGCGGGAGGGGAAGATACGCAGTATTTT
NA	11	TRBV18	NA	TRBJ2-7	CASSPNDEQYF	TGTGCCAGCTCCCCCAACGACGAGCAGTACTTC
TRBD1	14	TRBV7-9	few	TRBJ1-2	CASSQTTGEYGYTF	TGTGCCAGCAGCCAGACAACAGGGGAATATGGCTACACCTTC
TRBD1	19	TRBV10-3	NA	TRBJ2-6	CAISHRDRNPPLGANVLTF	TGTGCCATCAGCCACCGGGACAGGAATCCTCCGCTTGGGGCCAACGTCCTGACTTTC
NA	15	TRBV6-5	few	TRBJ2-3	CASTVGGGASDTQYF	TGTGCCAGCACTGTAGGGGGGGGGGCATCAGATACGCAGTATTTT
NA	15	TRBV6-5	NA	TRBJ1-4	CASRKTLPPREKLFF	TGTGCCAGCAGGAAAACCTTACCGCCCCGAGAAAAACTGTTTTTT
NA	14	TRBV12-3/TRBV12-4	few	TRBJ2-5	CASSPHPRQETQYF	TGTGCCAGCAGTCCCCATCCACGGCAAGAGACCCAGTACTTC
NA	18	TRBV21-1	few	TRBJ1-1	CASSKAGQGAESHTEAFF	TGTGCCAGCAGCAAAGCGGGACAGGGGGCAGAATCTCACACTGAAGCTTTCTTT
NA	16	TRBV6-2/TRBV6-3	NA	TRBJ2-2	CASSYSRRGNTGELFF	TGTGCCAGCAGTTACTCGAGGCGGGGGAACACCGGGGAGCTGTTTTTT
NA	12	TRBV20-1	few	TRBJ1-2	CSASAAKDGYTF	TGCAGTGCTAGCGCCGCTAAGGATGGCTACACCTTC
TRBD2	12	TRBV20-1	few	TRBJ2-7	CSAERGAYEQYF	TGCAGTGCCGAGCGGGGCGCCTACGAGCAGTACTTC
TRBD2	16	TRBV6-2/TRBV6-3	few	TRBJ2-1	CASSLTSGSQNNEQFF	TGTGCCAGCAGTTTGACTAGCGGGAGCCAGAACAATGAGCAGTTCTTC
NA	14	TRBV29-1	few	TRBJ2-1	CSVVGGGSHNEQFF	TGCAGCGTTGTTGGAGGAGGCTCCCACAATGAGCAGTTCTTC
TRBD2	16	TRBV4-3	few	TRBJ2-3	CASSQRLAGEADTQYF	TGCGCCAGCAGCCAACGATTAGCGGGAGAGGCAGATACGCAGTATTTT
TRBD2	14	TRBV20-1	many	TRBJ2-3	CSAALAGVGDTQYF	TGCAGTGCCGCACTAGCGGGGGTAGGAGATACGCAGTATTTT
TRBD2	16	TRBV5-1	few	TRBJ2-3	CASSSLAGGRADTQYF	TGCGCCAGCAGCTCGCTCGCGGGAGGGAGGGCAGATACGCAGTATTTT
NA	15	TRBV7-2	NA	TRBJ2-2	CAFHSEALNDGELFF	TGTGCCTTCCACAGCGAGGCCCTAAATGACGGGGAGCTGTTTTTT
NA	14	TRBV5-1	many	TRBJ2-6	CASSLPSGANVLTF	TGTGCCAGCAGTCTACCATCTGGGGCCAACGTCCTGACTTTC
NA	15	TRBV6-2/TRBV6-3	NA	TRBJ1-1	CASRPSKGMNTEAFF	TGTGCCAGCAGACCCTCAAAGGGGATGAACACTGAAGCTTTCTTT
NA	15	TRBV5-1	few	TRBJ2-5	CASSLGVGSQETQYF	TGCGCCAGCAGCTTGGGCGTCGGCAGTCAAGAGACCCAGTACTTC
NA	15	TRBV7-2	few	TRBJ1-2	CASSGWQTTGYGYTF	TGTGCCAGCAGCGGTTGGCAGACTACGGGCTATGGCTACACCTTC